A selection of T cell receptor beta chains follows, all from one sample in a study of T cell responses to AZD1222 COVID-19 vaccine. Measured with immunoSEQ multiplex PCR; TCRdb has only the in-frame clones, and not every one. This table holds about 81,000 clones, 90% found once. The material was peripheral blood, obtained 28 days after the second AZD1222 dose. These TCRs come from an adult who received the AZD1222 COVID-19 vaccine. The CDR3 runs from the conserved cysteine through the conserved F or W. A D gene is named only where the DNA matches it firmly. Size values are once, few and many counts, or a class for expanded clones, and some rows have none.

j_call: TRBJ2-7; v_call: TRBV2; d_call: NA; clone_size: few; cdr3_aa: CASHSSYEQYF; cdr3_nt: TGTGCCAGCCACAGCTCCTACGAGCAGTACTTC
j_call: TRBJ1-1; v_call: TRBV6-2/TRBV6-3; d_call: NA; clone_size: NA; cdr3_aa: CASSSGVLLSGAEAFF; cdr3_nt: TGTGCCAGCAGTTCCGGGGTCCTACTCTCGGGGGCTGAAGCTTTCTTT
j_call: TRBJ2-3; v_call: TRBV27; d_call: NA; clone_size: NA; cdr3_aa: CASSFSAGSVGTDTQYF; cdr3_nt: TGTGCCAGCAGTTTTTCTGCGGGGTCAGTTGGCACAGATACGCAGTATTTT
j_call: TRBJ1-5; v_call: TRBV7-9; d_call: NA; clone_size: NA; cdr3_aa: CASSLGQGSSNQPQHF; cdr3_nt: TGTGCCAGCAGCTTAGGGCAGGGCTCTAGCAATCAGCCCCAGCATTTT
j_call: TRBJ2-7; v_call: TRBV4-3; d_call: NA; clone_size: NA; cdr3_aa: CASSQALAETYEQYF; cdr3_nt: TGCGCCAGCAGCCAAGCTTTAGCAGAGACCTACGAGCAGTACTTC
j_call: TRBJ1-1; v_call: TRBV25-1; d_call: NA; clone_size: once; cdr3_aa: CASVPTGNTEAFF; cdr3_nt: TGTGCCAGCGTCCCCACCGGGAACACTGAAGCTTTCTTT
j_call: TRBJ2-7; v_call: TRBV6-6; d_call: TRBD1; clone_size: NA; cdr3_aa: CASSYPNRGSYEQYF; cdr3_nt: TGTGCCAGCAGTTACCCCAACAGGGGATCCTACGAGCAGTACTTC
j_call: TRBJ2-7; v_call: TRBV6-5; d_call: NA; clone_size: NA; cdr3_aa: CASSPTGTLIYF; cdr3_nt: TGTGCCAGCAGCCCGACAGGGACTCTCATCTACTTC
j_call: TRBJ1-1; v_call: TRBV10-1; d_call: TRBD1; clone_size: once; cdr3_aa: CASSETPGGGLSEAFF; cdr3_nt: TGCGCCAGCAGTGAGACACCAGGGGGAGGACTATCCGAAGCTTTCTTT
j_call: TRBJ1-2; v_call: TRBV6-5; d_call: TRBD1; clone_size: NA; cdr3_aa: CASSPGGATGYTF; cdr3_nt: TGTGCCAGCAGCCCAGGGGGCGCAACTGGCTACACCTTC
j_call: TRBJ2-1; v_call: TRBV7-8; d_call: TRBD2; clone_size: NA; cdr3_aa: CASERGGENEQFF; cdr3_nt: TGTGCCAGCGAGCGGGGGGGCGAGAATGAGCAGTTCTTC
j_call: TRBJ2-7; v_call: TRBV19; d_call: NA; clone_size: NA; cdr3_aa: CASSTTGVYEQYF; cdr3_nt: TGTGCCAGTAGTACTACTGGCGTATACGAGCAGTACTTC
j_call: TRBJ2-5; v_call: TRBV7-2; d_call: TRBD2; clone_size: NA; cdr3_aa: CASSILAGQETQYF; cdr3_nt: TGTGCCAGCTCAATTCTAGCGGGGCAAGAGACCCAGTACTTC
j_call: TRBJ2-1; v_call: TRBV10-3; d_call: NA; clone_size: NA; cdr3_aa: CAISGGESNEQFF; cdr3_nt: TGTGCCATCAGTGGAGGGGAGTCCAATGAGCAGTTCTTC
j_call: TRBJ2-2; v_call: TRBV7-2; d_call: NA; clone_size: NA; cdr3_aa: CASRSSITGELFF; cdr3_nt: TGTGCCAGCAGAAGCTCGATCACCGGGGAGCTGTTTTTT
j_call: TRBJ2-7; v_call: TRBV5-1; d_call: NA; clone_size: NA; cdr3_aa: CASSLALGAYEQYF; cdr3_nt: TGCGCCAGCAGCTTGGCCCTTGGGGCCTACGAGCAGTACTTC
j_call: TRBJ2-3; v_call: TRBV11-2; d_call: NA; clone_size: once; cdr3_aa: CASSQTRGGTDTQYF; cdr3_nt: TGTGCCAGCAGCCAGACGAGGGGGGGCACAGATACGCAGTATTTT
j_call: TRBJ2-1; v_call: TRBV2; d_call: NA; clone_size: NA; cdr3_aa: CASSLLVDEQFF; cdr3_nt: TGTGCCAGCAGCCTATTGGTCGATGAGCAGTTCTTC
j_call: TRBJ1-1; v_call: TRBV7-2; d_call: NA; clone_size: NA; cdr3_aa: CASSPTLSTNTEAFF; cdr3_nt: TGTGCCAGCAGCCCTACTCTGTCAACGAACACTGAAGCTTTCTTT
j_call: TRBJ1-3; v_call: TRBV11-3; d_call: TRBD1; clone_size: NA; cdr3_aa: CASSLGWTGDTSGNTIYF; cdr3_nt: TGTGCCAGCAGCTTAGGCTGGACAGGGGATACTTCTGGAAACACCATATATTTT
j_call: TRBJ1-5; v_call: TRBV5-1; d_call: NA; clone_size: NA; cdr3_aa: CASSLGGHNQPQHF; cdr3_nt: TGCGCCAGCAGCTTGGGAGGTCACAATCAGCCCCAGCATTTT
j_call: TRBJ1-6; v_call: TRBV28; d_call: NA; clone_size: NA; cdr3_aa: CASSLIRSNSPLHF; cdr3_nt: TGTGCCAGCAGTTTAATACGGTCTAATTCACCCCTCCACTTT
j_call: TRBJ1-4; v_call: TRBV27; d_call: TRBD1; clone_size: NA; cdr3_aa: CASRGTGGNEKLFF; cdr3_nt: TGTGCCAGCAGGGGTACAGGGGGTAATGAAAAACTGTTTTTT
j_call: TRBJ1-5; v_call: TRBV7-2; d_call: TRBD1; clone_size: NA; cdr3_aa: CASSLETGDNQPQHF; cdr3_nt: TGTGCCAGCAGCTTAGAGACAGGGGACAATCAGCCCCAGCATTTT
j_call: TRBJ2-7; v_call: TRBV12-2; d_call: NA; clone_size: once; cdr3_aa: CASRLARTLDYEQYF; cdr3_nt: TGTGCAAGTCGCTTAGCGCGGACGCTGGACTACGAGCAGTACTTC
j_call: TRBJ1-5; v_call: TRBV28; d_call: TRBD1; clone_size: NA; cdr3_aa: CASSLYGQGGRNQPQHF; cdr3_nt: TGTGCCAGCAGTCTCTACGGACAGGGAGGAAGAAATCAGCCCCAGCATTTT
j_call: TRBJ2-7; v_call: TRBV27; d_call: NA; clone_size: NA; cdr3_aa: CASSLRDEQYF; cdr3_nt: TGTGCCAGCAGTTTGCGGGACGAGCAGTACTTC
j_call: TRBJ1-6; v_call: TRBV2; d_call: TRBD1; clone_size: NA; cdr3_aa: CASTGQGNNSPLHF; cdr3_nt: TGTGCCAGCACTGGACAGGGGAATAATTCACCCCTCCACTTT